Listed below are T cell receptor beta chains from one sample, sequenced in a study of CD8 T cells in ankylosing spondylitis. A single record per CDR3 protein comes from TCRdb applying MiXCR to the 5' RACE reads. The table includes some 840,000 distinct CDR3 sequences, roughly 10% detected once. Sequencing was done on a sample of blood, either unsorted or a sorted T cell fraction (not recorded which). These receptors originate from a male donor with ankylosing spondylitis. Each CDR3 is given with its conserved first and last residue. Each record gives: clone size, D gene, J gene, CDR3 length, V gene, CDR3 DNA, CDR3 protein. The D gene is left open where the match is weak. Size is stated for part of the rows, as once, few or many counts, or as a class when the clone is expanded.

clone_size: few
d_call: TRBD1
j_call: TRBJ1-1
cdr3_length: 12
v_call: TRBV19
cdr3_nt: TGTGCCAGTAGTCCCAGGGGGTATGAAGCTTTCTTT
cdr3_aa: CASSPRGYEAFF

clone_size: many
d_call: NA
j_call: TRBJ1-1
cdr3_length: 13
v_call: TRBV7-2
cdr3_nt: TGTGCCAGCAGCTTAGCTCATGGCACTGAAGCTTTCTTT
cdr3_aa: CASSLAHGTEAFF

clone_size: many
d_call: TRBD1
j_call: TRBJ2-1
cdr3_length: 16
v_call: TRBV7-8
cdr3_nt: TGTGCCAGCAGCCCTCGACAGGGATCGCTGGGGAATGAGCAGTTCTTC
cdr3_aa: CASSPRQGSLGNEQFF

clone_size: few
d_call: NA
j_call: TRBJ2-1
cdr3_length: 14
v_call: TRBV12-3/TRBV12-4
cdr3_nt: TGTGCCAGCAGGTCCGGGACCCTACGACCGGAGCAGTTCTTC
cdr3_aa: CASRSGTLRPEQFF

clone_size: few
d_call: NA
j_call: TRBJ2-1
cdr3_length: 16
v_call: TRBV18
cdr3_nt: TGTGCCAGCTCACCACCGATCCCCAGCTCCTACAATGAGCAGTTCTTC
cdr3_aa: CASSPPIPSSYNEQFF

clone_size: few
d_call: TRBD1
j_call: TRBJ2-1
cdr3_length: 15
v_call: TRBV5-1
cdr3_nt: TGCGCCAGCAGCCAGGGGGCAGGGAAACACAATGAGCAGTTCTTC
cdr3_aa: CASSQGAGKHNEQFF

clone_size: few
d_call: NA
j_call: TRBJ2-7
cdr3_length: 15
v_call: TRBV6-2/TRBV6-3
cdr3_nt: TGTGCCAGCAGTTACGGACCGGCCCCGTCCTACGAGCAGTACTTC
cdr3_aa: CASSYGPAPSYEQYF

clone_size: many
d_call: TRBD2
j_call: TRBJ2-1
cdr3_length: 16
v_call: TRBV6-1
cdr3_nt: TGTGCCAGCAGAGGCCTAGCGGGGGTTTCCTACAATGAGCAGTTCTTC
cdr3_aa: CASRGLAGVSYNEQFF

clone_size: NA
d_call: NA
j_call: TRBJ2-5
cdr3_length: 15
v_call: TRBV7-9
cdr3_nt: TGTGCCAGCAGCTACATGTCCGGGGACGGAGAGACCCAGTACTTC
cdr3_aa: CASSYMSGDGETQYF

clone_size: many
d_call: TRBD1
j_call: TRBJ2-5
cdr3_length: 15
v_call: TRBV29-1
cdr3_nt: TGCAGCGTTGAGGACAGGGGGCGAGGTCGTGAGACCCAGTACTTC
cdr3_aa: CSVEDRGRGRETQYF

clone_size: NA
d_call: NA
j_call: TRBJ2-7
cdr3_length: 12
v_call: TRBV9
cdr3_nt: TGTGCCAGCAGCGGTGTTACCTACGAGCAGTACTTC
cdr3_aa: CASSGVTYEQYF

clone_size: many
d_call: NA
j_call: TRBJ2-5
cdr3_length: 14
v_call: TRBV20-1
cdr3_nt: TGCAGTGCTATTACAAGGACCAAACAAGAGACCCAGTACTTC
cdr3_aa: CSAITRTKQETQYF

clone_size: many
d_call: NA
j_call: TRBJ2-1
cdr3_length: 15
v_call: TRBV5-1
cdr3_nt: TGCGCCAGCAGCTTGGAGGGAATTTCCTACAATGAGCAGTTCTTC
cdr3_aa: CASSLEGISYNEQFF

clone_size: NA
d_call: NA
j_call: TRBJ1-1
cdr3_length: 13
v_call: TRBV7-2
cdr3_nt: TGTGCCAGCAGCTTAATGGGGGGGGAGGAAGCTTTCTTT
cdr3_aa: CASSLMGGEEAFF

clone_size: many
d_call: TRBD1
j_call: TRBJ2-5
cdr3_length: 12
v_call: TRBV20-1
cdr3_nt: TGCGGAAAGGGGGCACAAACGGAGACCCAGTACTTC
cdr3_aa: CGKGAQTETQYF

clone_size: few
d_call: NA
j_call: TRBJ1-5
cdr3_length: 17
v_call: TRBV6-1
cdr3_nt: TGTGCCAGCACGCTCAGCGGGGGCCAAACCTCCCATCAGCCCCAGCATTTT
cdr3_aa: CASTLSGGQTSHQPQHF

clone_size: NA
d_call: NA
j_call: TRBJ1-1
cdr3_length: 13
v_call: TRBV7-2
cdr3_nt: TGTGCCAGCAGCTTAGCGATGGTTCCCGAAGCTTTCTTT
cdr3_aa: CASSLAMVPEAFF

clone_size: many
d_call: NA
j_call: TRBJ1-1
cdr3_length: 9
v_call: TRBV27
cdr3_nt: TGTGCCAGCAGTTATGAAGCTTTCTTT
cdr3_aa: CASSYEAFF

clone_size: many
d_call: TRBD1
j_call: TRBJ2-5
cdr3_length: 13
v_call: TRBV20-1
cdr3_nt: TGCAGTGCTAGCCGGGACAGGCGACTATCCCGGTACTTC
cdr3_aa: CSASRDRRLSRYF

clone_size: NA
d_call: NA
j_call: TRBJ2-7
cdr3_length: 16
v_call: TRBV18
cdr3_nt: TGTGCCAGCTCACCATATTCCCCAGGGAGCTCCTACGAGCAGTACTTC
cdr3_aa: CASSPYSPGSSYEQYF

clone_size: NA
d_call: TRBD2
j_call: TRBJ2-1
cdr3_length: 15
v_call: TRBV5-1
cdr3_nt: TGCGCCAGCATCCTCGGACTAGCGGAGGACAATGAGCAGTTCTTC
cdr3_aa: CASILGLAEDNEQFF